A single T cell receptor (beta chain) is shown here with its context. With 60 Vbeta and 13 Jbeta primers, the PCR was carried out. Data came from immunoSEQ multiplex PCR; TCRdb stores just in-frame clones and leaves some out. The specimen's table records about 200,000 clones. This sample was included in a study of cytomegalovirus exposure and HLA in healthy donors. Unmatched junction bases numbered 11, after V lost 5 bases and J lost 6 bases. The CDR3 consists of 16 residues. Germline V lookup: CDR1 MNHEY, CDR2 SMNVEV (reference sequence). V gene TRBV27 combines with J gene TRBJ2-3, with 10 bases that match TRBD2. This clonotype was obtained from a girl aged 2-9 years in good health and CMV-seropositive. Material for sequencing was PBMCs. DNA of the CDR3: TGTGCCAGCAGTCCCTTAAGCGGGAGGGAGGGTGATACGCAGTATTTT. Amino acids: CASSPLSGREGDTQYF.